This T cell receptor beta chain was recovered during a study of blood T cell repertoires in COVID-19. The CDR3 is made up of 16 amino acids. The V and J ends lost 3 bases and 6 bases, in that order; junction bases with no gene match: 14. Germline CDR1 is SGHNT and CDR2 is YYREEE (reference sequence). Libraries were prepared by immunoSEQ multiplex PCR; TCRdb keeps only in-frame clonotypes and omits some of them. The sample has some 300,000 clones, less than 90% seen once. The sequencing input was peripheral blood. The chain joins TRBV5-4 to TRBJ2-7, with 8 positions matching TRBD2. This TCR derives from a woman in her 70s with COVID-19, enrolled during active disease. CDR3 in amino acids: CASSSPFSGGPSEQYF. The CDR3 DNA is TGTGCCAGCAGCTCTCCTTTCTCGGGGGGGCCCTCCGAGCAGTACTTC.